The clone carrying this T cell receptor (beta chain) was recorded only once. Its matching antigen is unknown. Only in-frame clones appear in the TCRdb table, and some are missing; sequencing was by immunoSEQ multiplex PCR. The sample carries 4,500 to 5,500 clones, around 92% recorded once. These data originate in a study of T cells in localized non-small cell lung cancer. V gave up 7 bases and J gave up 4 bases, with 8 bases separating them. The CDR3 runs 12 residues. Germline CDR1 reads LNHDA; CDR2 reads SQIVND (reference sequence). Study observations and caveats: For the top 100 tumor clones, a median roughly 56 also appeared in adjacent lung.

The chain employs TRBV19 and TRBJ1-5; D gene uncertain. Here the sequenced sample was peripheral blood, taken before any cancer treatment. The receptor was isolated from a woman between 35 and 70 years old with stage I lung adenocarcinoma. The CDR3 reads CASKDGNQPQHF. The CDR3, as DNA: TGTGCCAGTAAGGACGGGAATCAGCCCCAGCATTTT. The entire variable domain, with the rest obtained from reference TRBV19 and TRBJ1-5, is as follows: DGGITQSPKYLFRKEGQNVTLSCEQNLNHDAMYWYRQDPGQGLRLIYYSQIVNDFQKGDIAEGYSVSREKKESFPLTVTSAQKNPTAFYLCASKDGNQPQHFGDGTRLSIL.